Shown below are 5 T cell receptor beta chains from a single sample sequenced in a study of T cell responses to AZD1222 COVID-19 vaccine. Sequencing was performed with immunoSEQ multiplex PCR; in TCRdb, only in-frame clones are kept and a portion is missing. The data show roughly 150,000 clones, under 95% seen once. The source material was peripheral blood, sampled on day 0 of AZD1222 vaccination. Source of these receptors: an adult in good health.

This sequence joins TRBV6-5 and TRBJ1-1; TRBD1 matches at 7 bases. The CDR3 contains 12 residues. Germline CDR1 and CDR2: MNHEY and SVGAGI. J was trimmed by 9 bases and V by 2 bases; bases with no gene match: 3. The CDR3 spells CASSYDRAKAFF. CDR3 DNA sequence: TGTGCCAGCAGTTACGACAGGGCCAAAGCTTTCTTT.

The V and J genes are TRBV13 and TRBJ1-6; a possible D gene is TRBD1 (6 bases). The V and J ends lost 0 bases and 9 bases respectively, with 12 bases between them. The CDR3 runs to 15 residues. CDR1 PRHDT and CDR2 FYEKMQ come from the germline V gene (reference sequence). CDR3 loop: CASSLGGAGSSPLHF. The CDR3 DNA reads as TGTGCCAGCAGCTTAGGGGGGGCAGGAAGTTCACCCCTCCACTTT.

The gene calls are TRBV4-1 and TRBJ2-2, with D hard to call. Germline CDR1 reads MGHRA; CDR2 reads YSYEKL. The CDR3 loop spans 16 amino acids. V lost 1 base and J 2 bases, leaving 11 bases between the germline ends. In DNA form, the CDR3 reads TGCGCCAGCAGCCAAGGTCCCAGAACTAACACCGGGGAGCTGTTTTTT. Protein product: CASSQGPRTNTGELFF.

The chain carries TRBV6-1 and TRBJ1-1, with D unclear. Germline CDR1 MNHNS, CDR2 SASEGT. The V end lost 5 bases, the J end lost 1 base, and 11 bases lay between the germline ends. The CDR3 runs to 14 residues. CDR3 nucleotides: TGTGCCAGCAGTTATAGTGCGCAGAACACTGAAGCTTTCTTT. Translated: CASSYSAQNTEAFF.

This clone was counted a single time. V is TRBV19 and J is TRBJ1-1; a weak D match, TRBD1 (6 bases). The CDR3 runs to 14 residues. V lost 9 bases to trimming and J lost 5 bases, with 19 bases between them. CDR1 is LNHDA and CDR2 is SQIVND in the germline V gene (reference sequence). The CDR3 sequence: CASRDTGGTTEAFF. The CDR3 DNA follows: TGTGCCAGCCGGGACACGGGCGGAACGACTGAAGCTTTCTTT.